Listed here is a single T cell receptor beta chain. Its antigen is not identified. Use of 60 Vbeta and 13 Jbeta primers characterized the PCR. Generated by immunoSEQ multiplex PCR, the TCRdb table keeps only in-frame clones and is missing some. The table has around 150,000 clones, approximately 77% seen once. This sample is drawn from a study of cytomegalovirus exposure and HLA in healthy donors. CDR3 length equals 14 residues. General study points: The authors enumerated some 160 TCR beta chains as linked to cytomegalovirus. In a later analysis, TCR beta V- and J-gene trimming was associated with a missense DCLRE1C variant.

The genes are TRBV21-1 and TRBJ2-7; TRBD2 is the table's D call and was not checked against the DNA. TRBV21-1 is classified as a pseudogene. The sequenced sample consisted of PBMCs. This clonotype originated in a man aged 30 to 39 in good health and CMV-seronegative. CDR3 sequence: CASSLQGDCGEQYF. The CDR3 DNA reads as TGTGCCAGCAGCCTCCAAGGGGACTGTGGTGAGCAGTACTTC.